The 9 T cell receptor beta chains below come from one sample, sequenced in a study of regulatory T cells in long-lasting Graves disease. Indicated time point: newly diagnosed GD, antithyroid drugs for less than 3 months. Isolated PBMC RNA provided the starting material for the TCR library. CDR3 regions were amplified by Arm-PCR using iRepertoire HTBI primers to build TCR beta libraries. TCRdb ran MiXCR on the multiplex PCR reads and lists one entry per CDR3 protein. The sample has about 540,000 distinct CDR3 sequences, 13% seen once. These data also formed part of another study, on T cells in Graves' hyperthyroidism and ophthalmopathy.

Source: peripheral blood mononuclear cells (PBMCs), taken at new diagnosis, from a patient treated with antithyroid drugs. The receptors were gathered from a man between 25 and 39 years old with Graves disease.

This clonotype was recorded a few times. The V call is TRBV30, the J call TRBJ1-1, with 11 positions matching TRBD1. The V and J ends lost 3 bases and 6 bases, in that order; junction bases with no gene match: 3. Germline CDR1 GTSNPN, CDR2 SVGIG (reference sequence). The CDR3 loop spans 13 amino acids. For the CDR3, the DNA is TGTGCCTGGAGGGACAGGGGGCTCTCTGAAGCTTTCTTT. Its translation: CAWRDRGLSEAFF. Full variable domain (remainder filled in from reference TRBV30 and TRBJ1-1): SQTIHQWPATLVQPVGSPLSLECTVEGTSNPNLYWYRQAAGRGLQLLFYSVGIGQISSEVPQNLSASRPQDRQFILSSKKLLLSDSGFYLCAWRDRGLSEAFFGQGTRLTVV.

At least ten counts were recorded for this clonotype. The chain recombines TRBV6-1 with TRBJ2-3; D gene uncertain. The CDR3 totals 17 residues. V lost 3 bases to trimming and J lost 2 bases, with 18 bases between them. Looked up from germline, CDR1 is MNHNS and CDR2 is SASEGT. CDR3 coding DNA: TGTGCCAGCAGTGACCCATTCGGACGGAAGGTCACAGATACGCAGTATTTT. This encodes CASSDPFGRKVTDTQYF.

This clonotype was observed at least ten times. The chain joins TRBV6-1 to TRBJ2-1; 9 bases line up with TRBD2. V shed 6 bases, J shed 6 bases, and the junction held 6 bases outside the gene matches. The CDR3 is 14 amino acids. Germline V lookup: CDR1 MNHNS, CDR2 SASEGT. The CDR3: CASREPGLANEQFF. In DNA, the CDR3 is TGTGCCAGCAGAGAGCCGGGACTAGCCAATGAGCAGTTCTTC.

This clonotype was observed many times. V and J are TRBV2 and TRBJ2-1, with TRBD2 as a possible D gene (5 bases). This CDR3 comprises 13 residues. Germline lookup yields CDR1 SNHLY and CDR2 FYNNEI. The V gene lost 6 bases and the J gene lost 10 bases, with 16 bases spanning the gap. The CDR3 DNA reads TGTGCCAGCAGCTTGGCCGGAGGTGGGGAGCAGTTCTTC. This codes for CASSLAGGGEQFF.

This clonotype was counted many times. The CDR3 coding sequence is TGTGCCAGCAGCTTAGCCGTGGCGGGAGGAGGGAATGAGCAGTTCTTC. It translates to CASSLAVAGGGNEQFF. The genes are TRBV13 and TRBJ2-1, with 8 bases that match TRBD2. Unmatched junction bases numbered 9, after V lost 1 base and J lost 7 bases. The CDR3 sequence is 16 residues long. Germline lookup yields CDR1 PRHDT and CDR2 FYEKMQ (reference sequence).

V is TRBV7-2 and J is TRBJ1-1, with TRBD1 as a possible D gene (6 bases). The CDR3 has 15 amino acids. Trimming shortened V by 5 bases and J by 1 base, and 14 bases separated the two germline ends. Per the germline V gene, CDR1 is SGHTA and CDR2 is FQGNSA. In DNA form, the CDR3 reads TGTGCCAGCAGCCCAGCGGGGGCGCGGAACACTGAAGCTTTCTTT. It is translated as CASSPAGARNTEAFF.

As regards this clonotype: It may be a read error: a sequence one base away is much more abundant. V is TRBV3-1 and J is TRBJ2-3; D unresolved. Per germline, CDR1 LGHDT and CDR2 YNNKEL (reference sequence). This CDR3 contains 12 residues. The CDR3 reads CASSQVTDTLYF. CDR3 DNA: TGTGCCAGCAGCCAAGTCACAGATACGCTGTATTTT.

As to this clonotype: A single base is all that separates this from a far larger clone, so a read error is likely. The chain uses TRBV6-2 or TRBV6-3 and TRBJ1-5; D is uncertain. The CDR3 totals 16 residues. The germline V gene has CDR1 MNHEY and CDR2 SVGEGT. The CDR3 sequence is CAGSYSGSAGNQPQHF. The CDR3 DNA reads as TGTGCCGGCAGTTACTCCGGGTCGGCGGGGAATCAGCCCCAGCATTTT.

This sequence joins TRBV29-1 and TRBJ2-1, with 9 positions matching TRBD2. CDR3 length: 15 amino acids. Germline CDR1 is SQVTM and CDR2 is ANQGSEA. After removal of 6 bases from V and 4 bases from J, the junction contained 10 bases not matched to a gene. The CDR3 spells CSVKLAGLSYNEQFF. CDR3 bases: TGCAGCGTCAAGCTAGCGGGGCTATCATACAATGAGCAGTTCTTC.